What follows are 22 T cell receptor beta chains derived from one specimen sequenced in a study of graft-versus-host responses after intestinal transplantation. Here immunoSEQ multiplex PCR was the method, and the copy in TCRdb shows in-frame clones only, minus some. The sample has 25,000 or so clones, over 90% seen once. Specimen: PBMCs, collected 38 to 40 days after intestinal transplant. These receptors all come from a human patient who received an intestinal transplant, so some T cells may come from the graft donor.

The chain employs TRBV7-9 and TRBJ1-1; TRBD1 matches at 8 bases. V lost 5 bases, J lost 4 bases, and 12 bases stayed unmatched. This CDR3 is 16 amino acids long. CDR1 is SEHNR and CDR2 is FQNEAQ in the germline V gene (reference sequence). CDR3 nucleotide sequence: TGTGCCAGCAGCATACGGACAGGGCTTTCCATCACTGAAGCTTTCTTT. Protein sequence: CASSIRTGLSITEAFF.

Points on this clone: Distinct nucleotide sequences in the sample also encode this CDR3. The chain uses TRBV30 and TRBJ1-1, with a possible D match to TRBD1 (6 bases). CDR1 and CDR2 from the germline V gene are GTSNPN and SVGIG (reference sequence). The CDR3 consists of 15 residues. Trimming pared 0 bases from V and 5 bases from J, leaving 16 bases between. In nucleotides, the CDR3 is TGTGCCTGGAGTGTAAGGGATAGGGGGAATACTGAAGCTTTCTTT. As protein: CAWSVRDRGNTEAFF.

The CDR3 spells CASSRLVWNEQFF. In nucleotides, the CDR3 is TGTGCCAGTAGTAGACTAGTTTGGAATGAGCAGTTCTTC. The chain is built from TRBV19 and TRBJ2-1; weak D call: TRBD2 (6 bases). Trimming took off 4 bases at V and 7 bases at J, with 11 bases between the two ends. Per germline, CDR1 LNHDA and CDR2 SQIVND (reference sequence). This CDR3 has 13 residues.

The chain is built from TRBV7-8 and TRBJ2-1; weak D call: TRBD2 (6 bases). This CDR3 is 16 amino acids long. Germline CDR1 SGHVS, CDR2 FQNEAQ. The V end was cut by 5 bases, the J end by 6 bases, with 20 bases between. As DNA, the CDR3 is TGTGCCAGCAGCCGAGGGACTTTCCAACGGGGCAATGAGCAGTTCTTC. Translating it yields CASSRGTFQRGNEQFF. The full variable domain, completed using reference TRBV7-8 and TRBJ2-1, is GAGVSQSPRYKVAKRGQDVALRCDPISGHVSLFWYQQALGQGPEFLTYFQNEAQLDKSGLPSDRFFAERPEGSVSTLKIQRTQQEDSAVYLCASSRGTFQRGNEQFFGPGTRLTVL.

V gene TRBV27 combines with J gene TRBJ2-3; 9 bases are a match to TRBD1. Trimming took 5 bases from V and 3 from J; bases not matched to a gene: 18. This CDR3 has 19 amino acids. Germline V gene sequence: CDR1 MNHEY, CDR2 SMNVEV (reference sequence). CDR3 nucleotides: TGTGCCAGCAGTCGCACCGGGACAGGGATTTTGGGATGGACAGATACGCAGTATTTT. This encodes CASSRTGTGILGWTDTQYF.

This clone was detected a few times. V gene TRBV19 combines with J gene TRBJ1-4; TRBD1 is a possible D gene (5 bases). Germline values: CDR1 LNHDA, CDR2 SQIVND (reference sequence). The V end was cut by 7 bases, the J end by 10 bases, with 19 bases between. There are 14 residues in the CDR3. CDR3 loop: CASTIQGKRRKLFF. CDR3 sequence (DNA): TGTGCCAGTACCATCCAGGGAAAGAGAAGAAAACTGTTTTTT.

This clone occurred once. The V and J genes are TRBV28 and TRBJ2-7; TRBD2 matches at 9 bases. Germline V gives CDR1 MDHEN, CDR2 SYDVKM. The CDR3 loop spans 14 amino acids. V shed 5 bases, J shed 4 bases, and the junction held 6 bases outside the gene matches. CDR3 sequence: CASSPGTSWYEQYF. CDR3 coding DNA: TGTGCCAGCAGTCCCGGGACTAGCTGGTACGAGCAGTACTTC.

The chain is built from TRBV7-8 and TRBJ2-7; TRBD1 is a possible D gene (6 bases). The germline V gene encodes CDR1 SGHVS and CDR2 FQNEAQ. Trimming removed 5 bases at V and 0 bases at J, with 14 bases between. This CDR3 comprises 15 residues. The CDR3 here is CASSRGAGDSYEQYF. Here the CDR3 DNA reads TGTGCCAGCAGCCGTGGGGCAGGGGACTCCTACGAGCAGTACTTC.

The chain couples TRBV10-3 to TRBJ1-6; D remains ambiguous. This CDR3 spans 17 amino acids. Deletions cut 0 bases from V and 0 bases from J, with 9 bases between. Germline V CDR1 and CDR2: ENHRY, SYGVKD. CDR3 residues: CAISESTPSSYNSPLHF. The CDR3 bases are TGTGCCATCAGTGAGTCGACACCATCCTCCTATAATTCACCCCTCCACTTT.

The CDR3 loop reads CSVELAERTYEQYF. DNA for the CDR3: TGCAGCGTTGAGCTGGCGGAGCGGACCTACGAGCAGTACTTC. The rearrangement joins TRBV29-1 to TRBJ2-7; D is possibly TRBD2 (5 bases). The V gene lost 3 bases and the J gene lost 2 bases, with 14 bases spanning the gap. Germline CDR1 reads SQVTM; CDR2 reads ANQGSEA. CDR3 length: 14 amino acids.

V and J are TRBV9 and TRBJ2-4; TRBD1 matches 10 bases. The CDR3 sequence is 17 residues long. V lost 0 bases to trimming and J lost 4 bases; unmatched junction nucleotides: 7. The germline CDR1 and CDR2 sequences are SGDLS and YYNGEE. CDR3: CASSVASKGQGKNIQYF. The CDR3, as DNA: TGTGCCAGCAGCGTAGCCTCGAAGGGACAGGGGAAAAACATTCAGTACTTC.

The chain recombines TRBV6-1 with TRBJ2-2, with TRBD2 identical over 9 bases. The V gene's germline CDR1 is MNHNS and CDR2 SASEGT. Trimming took 6 bases from V and 1 from J; bases not matched to a gene: 9. The length of the CDR3 is 17 residues. The CDR3 here is CASSENSGRENTGELFF. CDR3 DNA: TGTGCCAGCAGCGAAAATAGCGGGAGAGAGAACACCGGGGAGCTGTTTTTT.

This rearrangement joins TRBV9 to TRBJ1-1; D is unresolved. V lost 0 bases, J lost 1 base, and 10 bases lay in between. Per germline, CDR1 SGDLS and CDR2 YYNGEE. The CDR3 sequence is 15 residues long. CDR3 loop: CASSVADPPNTEAFF. CDR3 DNA: TGTGCCAGCAGCGTAGCGGACCCCCCGAACACTGAAGCTTTCTTT.

This clone was seen a handful of times. The chain has TRBV29-1 and TRBJ1-4; a possible D gene is TRBD1 (5 bases). Germline CDR1 is SQVTM and CDR2 is ANQGSEA. The CDR3 contains 13 residues. V gave up 3 bases and J gave up 3 bases, with 8 bases separating them. Here the CDR3 DNA reads TGCAGCGTTGATCCGGGGGCTAATGAAAAACTGTTTTTT. Translating it yields CSVDPGANEKLFF.

J is TRBJ2-2 and V is TRBV7-7, with 13 bases lining up with TRBD2. V was clipped by 1 base and J by 7 bases; unmatched bases: 6. In germline, CDR1 is SSHAT, CDR2 FNYEAQ (reference sequence). The CDR3 has 17 residues. Here the CDR3 DNA reads TGTGCCAGCAGCTTAGTTGGACTAGCGGGAGATCACGGGGAGCTGTTTTTT. Protein sequence: CASSLVGLAGDHGELFF.

This chain connects TRBV4-3 to TRBJ2-4, with D perhaps given as TRBD1 or TRBD2 (5 bases each). Germline V gene lookup returns CDR1 LGHNA and CDR2 YSLEER. With 4 bases removed from V and 7 bases from J, the gap between germline ends came to 17 bases. CDR3 length: 15 amino acids. The CDR3 DNA sequence: TGCGCCAGCAGCCCAGGACGGGGCCCTAGGAACATTCAGTACTTC. As protein: CASSPGRGPRNIQYF.

J is TRBJ2-5 and V is TRBV6-5; weak D call: TRBD2 (6 bases). Trimming removed 2 bases at V and 7 bases at J, with 11 bases between. Germline V gene lookup returns CDR1 MNHEY and CDR2 SVGAGI. The CDR3 runs 13 residues. The CDR3 loop reads CASSYGRPGTQYF. CDR3 nucleotides: TGTGCCAGCAGTTACGGGAGGCCAGGGACCCAGTACTTC.

The chain joins TRBV4-3 to TRBJ2-1, with 9 bases aligning to TRBD2. Germline lookup yields CDR1 LGHNA and CDR2 YSLEER. This CDR3 has 17 amino acids. The ends lost 0 bases at V and 8 bases at J; junction bases unmatched: 11. CDR3 sequence (DNA): TGCGCCAGCAGCCAAGAAGGGCTAGCGGGGAGGGGGGATGAGCAGTTCTTC. It specifies CASSQEGLAGRGDEQFF.

This chain joins TRBV27 and TRBJ1-1; D possibly corresponds to TRBD1 (6 bases). CDR3 length equals 14 residues. V was clipped by 5 bases and J by 7 bases, with 17 bases between them. Germline CDR1 and CDR2: MNHEY and SMNVEV (reference sequence). The CDR3 nucleotides are TGTGCCAGCAGTCAAGTAGCGGGGGCCGGTGAAGCTTTCTTT. Translated, it gives CASSQVAGAGEAFF.

J is TRBJ1-1 and V is TRBV10-2; D is unclear. The ends were cut back, 0 bases at V and 3 bases at J, with 8 bases in the middle. Germline V gene sequence: CDR1 WSHSY, CDR2 SAAADI. This CDR3 comprises 14 residues. The CDR3 reads CASSESVWDTEAFF. In nucleotides, the CDR3 is TGCGCCAGCAGTGAGTCTGTATGGGACACTGAAGCTTTCTTT.

This chain uses TRBV4-3 with TRBJ1-1; 9 bases map to TRBD1. J was trimmed by 4 bases and V by 3 bases; bases with no gene match: 6. This CDR3 is 15 amino acids long. Looked up from germline, CDR1 is LGHNA and CDR2 is YSLEER. DNA of the CDR3: TGCGCCAGCAGCCACGAGGGGACAGGGCTCACTGAAGCTTTCTTT. It is translated as CASSHEGTGLTEAFF.

The V gene is TRBV28, the J gene TRBJ2-1; 7 bases line up with TRBD1. Germline-derived CDR1 and CDR2 are MDHEN and SYDVKM. The CDR3 covers 14 residues. V lost 7 bases to trimming and J lost 4 bases; unmatched junction nucleotides: 7. The CDR3 DNA reads TGTGCCAGCACCGCCGGGACAGAGTACAATGAGCAGTTCTTC. Translated: CASTAGTEYNEQFF.